This is a list of T cell receptor beta chains from one sample in a study of T cell responses to AZD1222 COVID-19 vaccine. Libraries were prepared by immunoSEQ multiplex PCR; TCRdb keeps only in-frame clonotypes and omits some of them. The sample consists of under 85,000 clones, approximately 86% of them appearing once. The starting material was peripheral blood, obtained on day 0 of MenACWY control vaccination. Receptor source: an adult in good health. CDR3s include the opening cysteine and the closing phenylalanine or tryptophan. The D gene is left open where the match is weak. Clone size is not always given. Where it is, it says once, few, many or a class for expanded clones.

TRBV6-1	.	.	TRBJ2-7	TGTGCCAGCAGTGAAAGTGAGATGAGGGAGCAGTACTTC	CASSESEMREQYF
TRBV7-8	.	.	TRBJ1-5	TGTGCCAGCAGCTTCAGCGTCGACAGCAATCAGCCCCAGCATTTT	CASSFSVDSNQPQHF
TRBV19	.	.	TRBJ2-1	TGTGCCAGTAGCCCCCATCCGGGATCTACTTCTAATGAGCAGTTCTTC	CASSPHPGSTSNEQFF
TRBV9	.	.	TRBJ2-7	TGTGCCAGCAGCGTAGGTGGGTCCGGGACGGACCACTACGAGCAGTACTTC	CASSVGGSGTDHYEQYF
TRBV5-5	TRBD1	.	TRBJ1-5	TGTGCCAGCAGCTCGTGGACAGGGAGGAGTAATCAGCCCCAGCATTTT	CASSSWTGRSNQPQHF
TRBV7-2	.	.	TRBJ2-2	TGTGCCAGCAGCATCCAGGGTTTGGACACCGGGGAGCTGTTTTTT	CASSIQGLDTGELFF
TRBV20-1	.	.	TRBJ1-1	TGCAGTGCTAGTCTTAGGGGCACTGAAGCTTTCTTT	CSASLRGTEAFF
TRBV9	.	.	TRBJ1-4	TGTGCCAGCAGCCCAAGTGGGGGTCCCAATGAAAAACTGTTTTTT	CASSPSGGPNEKLFF
TRBV7-2	.	once	TRBJ1-2	TGTGCCAGCAGCCGCACCGAGGGGTTAAGCTATGGCTACACCTTC	CASSRTEGLSYGYTF
TRBV6-5	TRBD1	.	TRBJ2-7	TGTGCCAGCAGTCCCGGGACAGGGAACTACGAGCAGTACTTC	CASSPGTGNYEQYF
TRBV5-6	.	.	TRBJ1-2	TGTGCCAGCAGCCCGGGCGGGGAGCATAACTATGGCTACACCTTC	CASSPGGEHNYGYTF
TRBV11-3	TRBD2	once	TRBJ2-3	TGTGCCAGCAGCTTCCTCTCCGGGGGGGCCTTAGATACGCAGTATTTT	CASSFLSGGALDTQYF
TRBV7-2	.	.	TRBJ1-5	TGTGCCAGCAGCTTCCAAAGTGACCAGCCCCAGCATTTT	CASSFQSDQPQHF
TRBV18	TRBD1	.	TRBJ1-6	TGTGCCAGCTCACTGACCGGACAGGGCCTACGTTCGGATTCACCCCTCCACTTT	CASSLTGQGLRSDSPLHF
TRBV18	.	.	TRBJ2-5	TGTGCCAGCTCAGTCATCCAAGAGACCCAGTACTTC	CASSVIQETQYF
TRBV19	.	.	TRBJ1-5	TGTGCCAGTAGTCCCCAAAGCAATCAGCCCCAGCATTTT	CASSPQSNQPQHF
TRBV5-4	.	.	TRBJ1-2	TGTGCCAGCAGCCCGGGGGGGGCTGGACACTATGGCTACACCTTC	CASSPGGAGHYGYTF
TRBV6-5	.	.	TRBJ1-2	TGTGCCAGCAGTACAGGGTTTCCCTATGGCTACACCTTC	CASSTGFPYGYTF
TRBV18	.	.	TRBJ1-5	TGTGCCAGCTCACCCAGCGGCAATCAGCCCCAGCATTTT	CASSPSGNQPQHF
TRBV3-1/TRBV3-2	.	.	TRBJ1-4	TGTGCCAGCAGCTCCGGTGGGGTGAGTGAAAAACTGTTTTTT	CASSSGGVSEKLFF
TRBV7-3	.	.	TRBJ1-6	TGTGCCAGCAGCGCCGACGACAGGAGAGGTTCACCCCTCCACTTT	CASSADDRRGSPLHF
TRBV5-1	.	.	TRBJ1-5	TGCGCCAGCAGCTTGGGCGGACAGATTAATCAGCCCCAGCATTTT	CASSLGGQINQPQHF
TRBV7-2	.	.	TRBJ2-2	TGTGCCAGCAGCCCATCCACTCTCCGTTCGAACACCGGGGAGCTGTTTTTT	CASSPSTLRSNTGELFF
TRBV4-1	.	.	TRBJ2-1	TGCGCCAGCAGCCAAGGCCCTCTTTCCTACAATGAGCAGTTCTTC	CASSQGPLSYNEQFF
TRBV3-1/TRBV3-2	.	.	TRBJ1-4	TGTGCCAGCAGCCAAGAGACAGGACTAAGAAAGGAAAAACTGTTTTTT	CASSQETGLRKEKLFF
TRBV7-2	.	.	TRBJ1-3	TGTGCCAGCAGCCCAAGATCCGGCCCCTCTACCATATATTTT	CASSPRSGPSTIYF
TRBV20-1	.	.	TRBJ1-1	TGCAGTGCTAGAGTCTACACTGAAGCTTTCTTT	CSARVYTEAFF
TRBV7-9	.	.	TRBJ1-5	TGTGCCAGCAGCTCCCCGAACAGGACGAGGCAGCCCCAGCATTTT	CASSSPNRTRQPQHF
TRBV7-8	.	.	TRBJ2-1	TGTGCCAGCAGCCCTCCTGCGGATGAGCAGTTCTTC	CASSPPADEQFF
TRBV7-9	TRBD1	.	TRBJ2-5	TGTGCCAGCAACCCGACAGGGGGCGAGACCCAGTACTTC	CASNPTGGETQYF
TRBV7-2	TRBD1	few	TRBJ2-1	TGTGCCAGCAGCACAACCGGGACAGGGGCCTACAATGAGCAGTTCTTC	CASSTTGTGAYNEQFF
TRBV7-2	TRBD1	once	TRBJ1-2	TGTGCCAGCTCCCTAAACCAGGGGGGCTATGGCTACACCTTC	CASSLNQGGYGYTF
TRBV29-1	TRBD1	.	TRBJ2-2	TGCAGCGCGACAGGGGTCCACACCGGGGAGCTGTTTTTT	CSATGVHTGELFF
TRBV4-3	.	once	TRBJ2-5	TGCGCCAGCAGCCAAGATCTAGCGCCGCAAGAGACCCAGTACTTC	CASSQDLAPQETQYF
TRBV7-9	TRBD1	.	TRBJ1-1	TGTGCCAGCAGCGGCGACAGGGCGGACACTGAAGCTTTCTTT	CASSGDRADTEAFF
TRBV14	TRBD1	.	TRBJ2-5	TGTGCCAGCAGCCCTAGGACAGGCCAAGAGACCCAGTACTTC	CASSPRTGQETQYF
TRBV19	.	.	TRBJ1-6	TGTGCCAGTAGTATCGGGGGGGCGCGTGATAATTCACCCCTCCACTTT	CASSIGGARDNSPLHF
TRBV7-2	.	.	TRBJ1-1	TGTGCCAGCAGCTTAGGTGGCCTCCCGAACACTGAAGCTTTCTTT	CASSLGGLPNTEAFF
TRBV12-3/TRBV12-4	TRBD2	few	TRBJ2-1	TGTGCCAGCCAGCTAGCGGGGGGCCATGAGCAGTTCTTC	CASQLAGGHEQFF
TRBV6-1	TRBD2	.	TRBJ2-1	TGTGCCAGCAGTGAATGGACTAGCGGAAATGAGCAGTTCTTC	CASSEWTSGNEQFF
TRBV3-1/TRBV3-2	.	few	TRBJ1-1	TGTGCCAGCAGCATTAGGGGTTCCACTGAAGCTTTCTTT	CASSIRGSTEAFF
TRBV13	TRBD1	.	TRBJ1-1	TGTGCCAGCAGCAAGGGACAGAGGAACACTGAAGCTTTCTTT	CASSKGQRNTEAFF
TRBV5-1	TRBD1	.	TRBJ1-6	TGCGCCAGCAGCACCTCACAGGGGGCGAGTTCACCCCTCCACTTT	CASSTSQGASSPLHF
TRBV14	.	.	TRBJ1-4	TGTGCCGGCACTTGGCAGGGTCCCTTCTACGAAAAACTGTTTTTT	CAGTWQGPFYEKLFF
TRBV5-1	.	.	TRBJ2-2	TGCGCCAGCAGCAGCCAGGGAAACACCGGGGAGCTGTTTTTT	CASSSQGNTGELFF
TRBV30	TRBD1	.	TRBJ1-2	TGTGCCTGGAGTGGACAGGGGGCAGGAGGCTACACCTTC	CAWSGQGAGGYTF
TRBV19	TRBD1	.	TRBJ2-7	TGTGCCAGTAAAATCCGAGACAGGGACGAGCAGTACTTC	CASKIRDRDEQYF